The sequence of this T cell receptor beta chain was determined in a study of blood T cell repertoires in COVID-19. V shed 7 bases, J shed 4 bases, and the junction held 8 bases outside the gene matches. The CDR3 length is 15 residues. The germline gives CDR1 KGHSH, CDR2 LQKENI. TCRdb's copy holds only in-frame clones and misses some; the assay was immunoSEQ multiplex PCR. The data show 200,000 to 250,000 clones, with approximately 85% seen just once and 5% to 7% held by the top ten. This clonotype originated in a woman at least 80 years old with COVID-19, enrolled during active disease. The chain carries TRBV18 and TRBJ1-1; 11 nucleotides agree with TRBD1. The specimen was peripheral blood. The CDR3 coding sequence is TGTGCCAGCTTACCGGGACAGGGGGTTTCCACTGAAGCTTTCTTT. This sequence encodes CASLPGQGVSTEAFF.